This T cell receptor beta chain was sequenced in a study of blood T cell repertoires in COVID-19. The assay was immunoSEQ multiplex PCR, and TCRdb's table has in-frame clones only and misses some. The top ten hold 6.2% of the sample, which has about 240,000 clones, roughly nine tenths seen once. The receptor was derived from a man in his sixties with acute or convalescent COVID-19. The sample consisted of peripheral blood.

The CDR3 bases are TGTGCCAGCAGGGGATCAGGGCTTACTGAAGCTTTCTTT. This sequence encodes CASRGSGLTEAFF. J is TRBJ1-1 and V is TRBV6-5; D might be TRBD1 (5 bases). This CDR3 has 13 amino acids. CDR1 and CDR2 (germline): MNHEY, SVGAGI. Trimming left V 6 bases short and J 5 bases short, with 13 bases between.